The sequence of this T cell receptor (beta chain) was determined in a study of OX40 agonist ivuxolimab in advanced cancers. Study context: Intravenous ivuxolimab was administered to patients every 2 weeks at 0.01 to 10 mg/kg.

This table comes from immunoSEQ multiplex PCR, and its TCRdb copy is limited to in-frame clones, with some not included. This table has some 95,000 clones, 70% to 90% appearing once. Autoimmune disease history or systemic immunosuppression led to patient exclusion. Germline V CDR1 and CDR2: SNHLY, FYNNEI. V was trimmed by 10 bases and J by 6 bases, leaving 14 bases between them. The CDR3 is 12 residues long. The V call is TRBV2, the J call TRBJ2-3; no definite D call. The sequenced sample was CD4+ or CD8+ T cells sorted from blood, obtained in a trial of the OX40 agonist ivuxolimab. The clonotype comes from an adult with an advanced solid tumor such as melanoma, head and neck, liver or kidney cancer. The CDR3 protein is CATGLLGDTQYF. The CDR3 DNA is TGTGCCACCGGGTTACTGGGGGATACGCAGTATTTT.